This T cell receptor beta chain came from a study of T cell changes during pregnancy in multiple sclerosis (dated by TCRdb to between 2018 and 2020). For the study in its entirety: Changes in the T cell repertoire over the course of pregnancy were examined in this study in women with multiple sclerosis.

A word on this clone: Its antigen is still unknown. No clone much larger than this one lies a single base away; base qualities are absent.

Receptor libraries were prepared by the immunoSEQ multiplex PCR assay. Not all clones reach the TCRdb copy of this immuneACCESS table, which keeps in-frame sequences only. Checked studies attribute under half of the gap to unresolved V genes and leave the rest unexplained. This sample is represented by around 44,000 clones; about 94% of them were singletons. The ten largest clones take up about 7.6% of the sample. CDR1 MGHRA and CDR2 YSYEKL are derived from the germline V gene. Unmatched junction bases come to 2, with V trimmed by 1 base and J by 2 bases. The CDR3 has 15 amino acids, counting the end cysteine and phenylalanine. Solely the CDR3 DNA is kept, with 45 bases framed from the first base.

The rearranged chain carries TRBV4-1 and TRBJ2-7; 10 middle bases align to TRBD2. The TCR was taken from a female donor with multiple sclerosis, enrolled in a pregnancy study. The specimen was CD8+ T cells from peripheral blood mononuclear cells, collected in the third trimester of pregnancy. The bases are TGCGCCAGCAGCCAAGGCCTAGCGGGGGCCTACGAGCAGTACTTC. Translated, this gives CASSQGLAGAYEQYF.